The rows below give T cell receptor beta chains drawn from one sample of a study of T-cell memory formation after mild COVID-19. TCRdb analysed the 5' RACE reads with MiXCR anew, one entry per CDR3 protein. The repertoire includes 200,000 to 300,000 distinct CDR3 sequences, just over 15% of them detected once, and 2.1% sits in the top ten. The material sequenced was PBMCs or a T cell subset sorted from them (not recorded which). These TCRs come from an adult woman who had mild COVID-19 (a few samples of this study predate the infection). Cell type and time point are not known. Each CDR3 is given with its conserved first and last residue. D genes are given only for firm matches. Rows may omit the clone size; those that give it use once, few, many or a size class.

v_gene,abundance,d_gene,j_gene,CDR3aa,CDR3nt
TRBV11-2,few,.,TRBJ1-2,CASSIIRTESYGYTF,TGTGCCAGCAGCATAATAAGGACAGAGTCTTATGGCTACACCTTC
TRBV6-5,.,TRBD1,TRBJ2-2,CASSFDRGGTGELFF,TGTGCCAGCAGTTTCGACAGGGGCGGCACCGGGGAGCTGTTTTTT
TRBV6-2/TRBV6-3,.,TRBD1,TRBJ1-1,CASSRGGNWNTEAFF,TGTGCCAGCAGTAGAGGGGGCAATTGGAACACTGAAGCTTTCTTT
TRBV20-1,many,.,TRBJ1-4,CSAGGEVGKLFF,TGCAGTGCAGGAGGGGAGGTCGGAAAACTGTTTTTT
TRBV29-1,.,TRBD1,TRBJ1-2,CSVTESGGGGYTF,TGCAGCGTGACAGAATCAGGGGGAGGTGGCTACACCTTC
TRBV7-9,.,.,TRBJ2-6,CASRAVSGANVLTF,TGTGCCAGCAGAGCCGTCTCTGGGGCCAACGTCCTGACTTTC
TRBV4-3,.,.,TRBJ1-4,CASSPSVGRGEKLFF,TGCGCCAGCAGCCCCTCGGTGGGCAGGGGTGAAAAACTGTTTTTT
TRBV5-1,few,.,TRBJ2-7,CASSTGLPGGEQYF,TGCGCCAGCAGCACGGGCTTACCTGGGGGCGAGCAGTACTTC
TRBV29-1,.,.,TRBJ1-2,CSVEIPGRNYGYTF,TGCAGCGTTGAAATACCCGGACGTAACTATGGCTACACCTTC
TRBV6-1,.,TRBD2,TRBJ2-1,CASSEAQGLAGAEQFF,TGTGCCAGCAGTGAAGCTCAGGGACTAGCGGGGGCAGAGCAGTTCTTC
TRBV7-2,many,TRBD2,TRBJ2-2,CASSAGLAGGTGELFF,TGTGCCAGCAGCGCAGGACTAGCGGGAGGAACCGGGGAGCTGTTTTTT
TRBV20-1,.,.,TRBJ2-7,CSARLAYEQYF,TGCAGTGCTAGACTAGCCTACGAGCAGTACTTC
TRBV12-5,few,TRBD1,TRBJ2-2,CASGFTLTGDTGELFF,TGTGCTAGTGGTTTTACCCTGACAGGGGACACCGGGGAGCTGTTTTTT
TRBV5-1,many,.,TRBJ2-2,CASSLAANTGELFF,TGCGCCAGCAGCTTGGCGGCAAACACCGGGGAGCTGTTTTTT
TRBV6-1,.,.,TRBJ1-5,CASSEGGDNQPQHF,TGTGCCAGCAGTGAGGGTGGGGACAATCAGCCCCAGCATTTT
TRBV20-1,many,.,TRBJ1-6,CSARPGLSNSPLHF,TGCAGTGCTAGACCCGGGCTCTCGAATTCACCCCTCCACTTT
TRBV5-6,.,.,TRBJ2-7,CASSWQGTDTFLEQYF,TGTGCCAGCAGCTGGCAGGGGACCGACACGTTTTTGGAGCAGTACTTC
TRBV19,.,.,TRBJ1-2,CASSTISDSIYGYTF,TGTGCCAGTAGTACAATCTCGGACAGCATCTATGGCTACACCTTC
TRBV10-3,.,TRBD1,TRBJ1-1,CASTQGAHEAFF,TGTGCCAGCACACAGGGGGCTCATGAAGCTTTCTTT
TRBV12-3/TRBV12-4,once,.,TRBJ1-1,CASSFGGAFTEAFF,TGTGCCAGCAGTTTCGGGGGGGCTTTCACTGAAGCTTTCTTT
TRBV7-2,few,TRBD2,TRBJ2-3,CASSSLAGGATDTQYF,TGTGCCAGCAGCTCCCTAGCGGGGGGGGCCACAGATACGCAGTATTTT
TRBV18,.,.,TRBJ1-1,CASSPSQRNTEAFF,TGTGCCAGCTCACCAAGCCAGAGGAACACTGAAGCTTTCTTT
TRBV29-1,few,.,TRBJ1-5,CSVEFDRSGNQPQHF,TGCAGCGTTGAGTTCGACAGGTCAGGCAATCAGCCCCAGCATTTT
TRBV6-5,.,.,TRBJ2-7,CASSSIGLSSYEQYF,TGTGCCAGCAGTTCTATCGGACTGAGCTCCTACGAGCAGTACTTC
TRBV29-1,.,.,TRBJ1-5,CSVGPDGNQPQHF,TGCAGCGTTGGCCCCGACGGGAATCAGCCCCAGCATTTT
TRBV4-1,many,.,TRBJ2-5,CASSQVILGDQETQYF,TGCGCCAGCAGCCAAGTTATCCTAGGGGATCAAGAGACCCAGTACTTC
TRBV7-8,.,TRBD2,TRBJ2-1,CASSLGGNHNEQFF,TGTGCCAGCAGCTTGGGGGGGAACCACAATGAGCAGTTCTTC
TRBV5-4,.,.,TRBJ2-3,CASSSFEFSPQYF,TGTGCCAGCAGCTCTTTTGAATTTTCGCCGCAGTATTTT
TRBV12-3/TRBV12-4,.,.,TRBJ1-3,CATARGALRYF,TGTGCCACCGCCCGGGGGGCACTACGATATTTT
TRBV10-3,few,TRBD2,TRBJ2-1,CAISELAGANEQFF,TGTGCCATCAGTGAGCTAGCGGGGGCAAATGAGCAGTTCTTC
TRBV6-5,.,.,TRBJ1-2,CASSYNRRLAPDYGYTF,TGTGCCAGCAGTTACAACCGGCGCTTGGCGCCCGATTATGGCTACACCTTC
TRBV6-2/TRBV6-3,few,TRBD1,TRBJ1-5,CASTNPRDRVGQPQHF,TGTGCCAGCACCAATCCCCGGGACAGGGTAGGCCAGCCCCAGCATTTT
TRBV7-9,.,.,TRBJ2-3,CASSPATRGDTQYF,TGTGCCAGCAGTCCCGCCACCAGGGGAGATACGCAGTATTTT
TRBV3-1,few,.,TRBJ2-7,CASSQAGRATYEQYF,TGTGCCAGCAGCCAAGCGGGCAGGGCAACCTACGAGCAGTACTTC
TRBV30,.,.,TRBJ2-1,CAWSRTPYNEQFF,TGTGCCTGGAGTAGGACTCCCTACAATGAGCAGTTCTTC
TRBV7-3,many,.,TRBJ2-5,CASSPMKGGETQYF,TGTGCCAGCAGCCCGATGAAGGGGGGGGAGACCCAGTACTTC
TRBV7-2,.,.,TRBJ1-6,CASNRMNSPLHF,TGTGCCAGCAACCGAATGAATTCACCCCTCCACTTT
TRBV7-8,few,TRBD2,TRBJ2-1,CASSLQREGNEQFF,TGTGCCAGCAGTTTGCAGCGGGAGGGCAATGAGCAGTTCTTC
TRBV5-1,.,TRBD1,TRBJ1-2,CASSLDGTGSDGYTF,TGCGCCAGCAGCTTAGACGGGACAGGGTCCGATGGCTACACCTTC